A single sample gave rise to the 32 T cell receptor beta chains below, sequenced in a study of blood T cell repertoires in COVID-19. Produced via immunoSEQ multiplex PCR; TCRdb's table is partial and in-frame only. The sample includes around 130,000 clones, around 88% of them seen just once. The sample taken for sequencing was PBMCs or T cells enriched from blood (not recorded which). The receptors derive from a woman in her fifties or sixties who had recovered from COVID-19.

V is TRBV3-1 (or the pseudogene TRBV3-2) and J is TRBJ2-5; 15 nucleotides line up with TRBD2. Germline-derived CDR1 and CDR2 are LGHDT and YNNKEL (reference sequence). The V and J ends lost 3 bases and 2 bases, in that order; junction bases with no gene match: 1. The CDR3 contains 16 residues. The CDR3 DNA is TGTGCCAGCAGCCACGGACTAGCGGGGGGGCAAGAGACCCAGTACTTC. Protein product: CASSHGLAGGQETQYF.

The chain combines TRBV27 with TRBJ2-7, with D possibly matching TRBD1 (7 bases). CDR1 MNHEY and CDR2 SMNVEV come from the germline V gene (reference sequence). CDR3 size: 14 residues. V dropped 4 bases and J dropped 0 bases, with 10 bases sitting between them. CDR3 DNA: TGTGCCAGCAGTTGGGGGGACAGCTCCTACGAGCAGTACTTC. Translation gives CASSWGDSSYEQYF.

This chain joins TRBV5-1 and TRBJ1-4; no clear D. The ends were cut back, 0 bases at V and 0 bases at J, with 9 bases in the middle. Germline loops: CDR1 SGHRS, CDR2 YFSETQ. The CDR3 sequence is 16 residues long. The CDR3 bases are TGCGCCAGCAGCTTGGACCGGGTCGCAACTAATGAAAAACTGTTTTTT. It translates to CASSLDRVATNEKLFF. The entire variable domain, with the rest obtained from reference TRBV5-1 and TRBJ1-4, is as follows: KAGVTQTPRYLIKTRGQQVTLSCSPISGHRSVSWYQQTPGQGLQFLFEYFSETQRNKGNFPGRFSGRQFSNSRSEMNVSTLELGDSALYLCASSLDRVATNEKLFFGSGTQLSVL.

This chain joins TRBV11-3 and TRBJ2-1; D perhaps matches TRBD2 (7 bases). This CDR3 spans 13 amino acids. Trimming took 2 bases from V and 9 from J, leaving 11 bases between them. CDR1 and CDR2 from the germline V gene are SGHNT and YENEEA. The CDR3 is CASSLPGGSEQFF. CDR3 bases: TGTGCCAGCAGCTTACCGGGGGGCAGTGAGCAGTTCTTC.

The V gene is TRBV11-2, the J gene TRBJ2-1, with 10 bases that match TRBD2. From germline, CDR1 is SGHAT and CDR2 FQNNGV. The CDR3 loop spans 16 amino acids. V shed 1 base, J shed 1 base, and the junction held 1 base outside the gene matches. CDR3 amino acids: CASSLVTSGSYNEQFF. The CDR3 DNA reads TGTGCCAGCAGCTTAGTGACTAGCGGGTCCTACAATGAGCAGTTCTTC.

The gene calls are TRBV2 and TRBJ2-3; TRBD1 might be the D (5 bases). Looked up from germline, CDR1 is SNHLY and CDR2 is FYNNEI. Trimming cost V 5 bases and J 2 bases, with 11 bases left between them. The CDR3 is made up of 14 amino acids. In DNA, the CDR3 is TGTGCCAGCAGTCGTGGGGCACCCACAGATACGCAGTATTTT. Protein product: CASSRGAPTDTQYF.

V usage is TRBV5-5 and J usage is TRBJ1-1; 7 bases agree with TRBD1. V lost 4 bases and J lost 8; bases outside the gene matches: 11. Germline values: CDR1 SGHKS, CDR2 YYEKEE (reference sequence). The CDR3 contains 14 residues. The DNA of the CDR3 is TGTGCCAGCAGCCCAACGGGACAGCCCCTGGAAGCTTTCTTT. As protein: CASSPTGQPLEAFF.

This CDR3 reads CASRPRIGQVDTEAFF. CDR3 DNA sequence: TGTGCCAGCAGACCCCGAATTGGACAGGTTGACACTGAAGCTTTCTTT. The gene calls are TRBV7-9 and TRBJ1-1, with TRBD1 matching 7 bases. V dropped 6 bases and J dropped 3; count of bases not matched to a gene: 13. There are 16 residues in the CDR3. Germline V lookup: CDR1 SEHNR, CDR2 FQNEAQ (reference sequence).

V is TRBV7-2 and J is TRBJ2-7, with 9 bases that match TRBD2. V shed 2 bases, J shed 2 bases, and the junction held 4 bases outside the gene matches. CDR1 and CDR2 (germline): SGHTA, FQGNSA. CDR3 length equals 15 residues. CDR3 bases: TGTGCCAGCAGCTTAAGGCGGGGGGGAACCTACGAGCAGTACTTC. It codes for CASSLRRGGTYEQYF. Full variable domain (rest looked up from reference TRBV7-2 and TRBJ2-7): GAGVSQSPSNKVTEKGKDVELRCDPISGHTALYWYRQSLGQGLEFLIYFQGNSAPDKSGLPSDRFSAERTGGSVSTLTIQRTQQEDSAVYLCASSLRRGGTYEQYFGPGTRLTVT.

A single count supports this clone. J is TRBJ1-2 and V is TRBV2; D may be TRBD1 (6 bases). CDR1 is SNHLY and CDR2 is FYNNEI in the germline V gene. CDR3 length: 14 amino acids. The V end lost 5 bases, the J end lost 4 bases, and 14 bases lay between the germline ends. CDR3 region: CASSWDIVGYGYTF. DNA of the CDR3: TGTGCCAGCAGTTGGGACATCGTGGGCTATGGCTACACCTTC. Based on the CDR3 plus reference TRBV2 and TRBJ1-2, the full variable domain is EPEVTQTPSHQVTQMGQEVILRCVPISNHLYFYWYRQILGQKVEFLVSFYNNEISEKSEIFDDQFSVERPDGSNFTLKIRSTKLEDSAMYFCASSWDIVGYGYTFGSGTRLTVV.

This chain links TRBV7-2 with TRBJ1-1; D unresolved. This CDR3 contains 13 residues. Trimming stripped 1 base from V and 1 base from J, with 4 bases between. Germline CDR1 SGHTA, CDR2 FQGNSA. In DNA form, the CDR3 reads TGTGCCAGCAGCTTAGAGAGGAACACTGAAGCTTTCTTT. Protein: CASSLERNTEAFF.

This chain links TRBV7-2 with TRBJ2-2; D gene ambiguous. Germline-derived CDR1 and CDR2 are SGHTA and FQGNSA. There are 14 residues in the CDR3. V was cut by 1 base and J by 6 bases, with 9 bases left in between. CDR3 sequence reads: CASSLGSLPGELFF. Written as DNA, the CDR3 is TGTGCCAGCAGCTTAGGTAGCCTCCCCGGGGAGCTGTTTTTT.

The chain couples TRBV19 to TRBJ2-5; D possibly corresponds to TRBD1 (5 bases). The V end was cut by 6 bases, the J end by 0 bases, with 11 bases between. CDR1 is LNHDA and CDR2 is SQIVND in the germline V gene (reference sequence). The CDR3 totals 14 residues. CDR3 DNA sequence: TGTGCCAGTAGAACATCAGGGAACCAAGAGACCCAGTACTTC. Residues: CASRTSGNQETQYF.

The rearrangement uses TRBV5-4 and TRBJ1-1, with no clear D. Germline CDR1 is SGHNT and CDR2 is YYREEE (reference sequence). This CDR3 has 16 amino acids. V dropped 0 bases and J dropped 1 base, with 13 bases sitting between them. The CDR3 sequence: CASSLGVPTQNTEAFF. As DNA, the CDR3 is TGTGCCAGCAGCTTGGGAGTGCCTACCCAGAACACTGAAGCTTTCTTT.

The gene calls are TRBV9 and TRBJ1-6, with unresolved D. Germline V gives CDR1 SGDLS, CDR2 YYNGEE. V lost 1 base, J lost 6 bases, and 8 bases lay in between. The length of the CDR3 is 14 residues. The CDR3: CASSVTRGNSPLHF. CDR3 DNA: TGTGCCAGCAGCGTAACCCGGGGTAATTCACCCCTCCACTTT.

The chain couples TRBV11-3 to TRBJ2-7; tentatively, D is TRBD2 (7 bases). V lost 7 bases and J lost 5, with 12 bases in between. The germline CDR1 and CDR2 sequences are SGHNT and YENEEA. This CDR3 is built from 12 residues. Here the CDR3 reads CASTGGPDEQYF. CDR3 DNA: TGTGCCAGCACCGGGGGGCCCGACGAGCAGTACTTC.

The chain links TRBV5-5 to TRBJ1-3; weak D call: TRBD1 (5 bases). The V and J ends lost 5 bases and 2 bases respectively, with 14 bases between them. The CDR3 contains 15 residues. The germline V gene encodes CDR1 SGHKS and CDR2 YYEKEE (reference sequence). This CDR3 reads CASRSALRAGNTIYF. In nucleotides, the CDR3 is TGTGCCAGCAGGTCGGCTCTCAGGGCTGGAAACACCATATATTTT. Full variable domain (remainder filled in from reference TRBV5-5 and TRBJ1-3): DAGVTQSPTHLIKTRGQQVTLRCSPISGHKSVSWYQQVLGQGPQFIFQYYEKEERGRGNFPDRFSARQFPNYSSELNVNALLLGDSALYLCASRSALRAGNTIYFGEGSWLTVV.

The gene calls are TRBV7-9 and TRBJ2-5, with 8 bases matching TRBD1. Germline assignment: CDR1 SEHNR and CDR2 FQNEAQ (reference sequence). V lost 5 bases and J lost 5; bases outside the gene matches: 13. CDR3 length: 16 residues. The CDR3 here is CASSPGARGPRETQYF. The CDR3 DNA reads TGTGCCAGCAGCCCAGGGGCCAGGGGGCCGAGGGAGACCCAGTACTTC.

The chain joins TRBV5-6 to TRBJ2-1, with D possibly matching TRBD1 (5 bases). This CDR3 is 14 amino acids long. The ends were cut back, 4 bases at V and 4 bases at J, with 12 bases in the middle. Germline lookup yields CDR1 SGHDT and CDR2 YYEEEE. Here the CDR3 DNA reads TGTGCCAGCAGCGGGCGACAGACGTACAATGAGCAGTTCTTC. Translating gives CASSGRQTYNEQFF.

Turning to this clone: An end of the junction differs from the germline gene, which may be a read error. The chain combines TRBV10-2 with TRBJ2-1; TRBD2 agrees at 10 bases. Per the germline V gene, CDR1 is WSHSY and CDR2 is SAAADI. The CDR3 totals 16 residues. CDR3 bases: TGCGCCAGCAATGAGGCTAGCGGGGGCTCCTACAATGAGCAGTTCTTC. Translating gives CASNEASGGSYNEQFF.

J is TRBJ2-7 and V is TRBV5-4; 9 nucleotides line up with TRBD2. The length of the CDR3 is 17 residues. In germline, CDR1 is SGHNT, CDR2 YYREEE (reference sequence). Trimming at V came to 3 bases and at J to 3 bases, leaving 13 bases not matched to a gene. The CDR3 loop reads CASSSLPPSGVNYEQYF. The CDR3 DNA is TGTGCCAGCAGCTCGCTGCCGCCTAGCGGGGTTAACTACGAGCAGTACTTC. The entire variable domain, with the rest obtained from reference TRBV5-4 and TRBJ2-7, is as follows: ETGVTQSPTHLIKTRGQQVTLRCSSQSGHNTVSWYQQALGQGPQFIFQYYREEENGRGNFPPRFSGLQFPNYSSELNVNALELDDSALYLCASSSLPPSGVNYEQYFGPGTRLTVT.

The chain has TRBV7-8 and TRBJ2-7; the match to TRBD1 covers 10 bases. CDR3 length: 18 amino acids. V gave up 1 base and J gave up 2 bases; unmatched junction bases: 11. From germline, CDR1 is SGHVS and CDR2 FQNEAQ. CDR3 nucleotide sequence: TGTGCCAGCAGCTTAGTAAGCCCTGCGGGGACAGGGGCCTACGAGCAGTACTTC. It specifies CASSLVSPAGTGAYEQYF.

The rearrangement joins TRBV9 to TRBJ2-7, with a tentative D call TRBD1 (6 bases). The V and J ends lost 3 bases and 6 bases respectively, with 19 bases between them. Germline CDR1 reads SGDLS; CDR2 reads YYNGEE. The CDR3 runs 15 residues. DNA of the CDR3: TGTGCCAGCAGCGAGAGGCCGGGACAAGCCCTCGAGCAGTACTTC. Translated, it gives CASSERPGQALEQYF.

The chain recombines TRBV5-6 with TRBJ1-2; D gene uncertain. V lost 0 bases to trimming and J lost 5 bases, with 5 bases between them. The germline V gene encodes CDR1 SGHDT and CDR2 YYEEEE. The CDR3 has 12 amino acids. The CDR3 DNA sequence: TGTGCCAGCAGCTTGGAGACATATGGCTACACCTTC. Translation gives CASSLETYGYTF. Full variable domain (remainder filled in from reference TRBV5-6 and TRBJ1-2): DAGVTQSPTHLIKTRGQQVTLRCSPKSGHDTVSWYQQALGQGPQFIFQYYEEEERQRGNFPDRFSGHQFPNYSSELNVNALLLGDSALYLCASSLETYGYTFGSGTRLTVV.

The table lists this clone with a count of one. This CDR3 reads CASSHSAGVNTEAFF. CDR3 DNA: TGTGCCAGCAGCCATTCGGCAGGGGTGAACACTGAAGCTTTCTTT. The V and J genes are TRBV16 and TRBJ1-1, with D perhaps TRBD1 (6 bases). Germline V gene lookup returns CDR1 KGHSY and CDR2 FQNENV. V dropped 3 bases and J dropped 0 bases, with 11 bases sitting between them. CDR3 length: 15 amino acids.

The gene calls are TRBV19 and TRBJ1-6; TRBD1 matches 7 bases. The CDR3 is 14 residues long. The V segment lost 5 bases and the J segment 10 bases; nucleotides outside the gene matches: 8. Germline V lookup: CDR1 LNHDA, CDR2 SQIVND (reference sequence). This CDR3 reads CASSPQGGGSPLHF. The CDR3 nucleotides read TGTGCCAGTAGTCCCCAAGGGGGCGGCTCACCCCTCCACTTT. Full variable domain (outside the CDR3, taken from reference TRBV19 and TRBJ1-6): DGGITQSPKYLFRKEGQNVTLSCEQNLNHDAMYWYRQDPGQGLRLIYYSQIVNDFQKGDIAEGYSVSREKKESFPLTVTSAQKNPTAFYLCASSPQGGGSPLHFGNGTRLTVT.

This rearrangement joins TRBV5-1 to TRBJ2-7, with D maybe TRBD2 (7 bases). Germline CDR1 reads SGHRS; CDR2 reads YFSETQ. The V end was cut by 6 bases, the J end by 2 bases, with 15 bases between. The CDR3 runs to 14 residues. CDR3 amino acids: CASNREGVPYEQYF. CDR3 bases: TGCGCCAGCAACAGGGAGGGGGTCCCCTACGAGCAGTACTTC.

In the case of this clone: Additional DNA sequences in this sample encode the identical CDR3. The chain employs TRBV5-6 and TRBJ1-6, with a tentative D call TRBD1 (5 bases). This CDR3 region has 15 residues. CDR1 is SGHDT, CDR2 YYEEEE, per germline. Trimming left V 0 bases short and J 7 bases short, with 11 bases between. In nucleotides, the CDR3 is TGTGCCAGCAGCTTGGAAAGGGGAAGGAATTCACCCCTCCACTTT. Translated: CASSLERGRNSPLHF.

This chain joins TRBV4-1 and TRBJ2-3, with 9 bases fitting TRBD2. This CDR3 region has 17 residues. Unmatched junction bases numbered 8, after V lost 0 bases and J lost 4 bases. Per germline, CDR1 MGHRA and CDR2 YSYEKL. CDR3 sequence reads: CASSQDRLAGMPDTQYF. CDR3 DNA sequence: TGCGCCAGCAGCCAAGATAGGCTAGCGGGGATGCCAGATACGCAGTATTTT.

This CDR3 is CASIGVTSYEQYF. CDR3 nucleotides: TGTGCCAGCATTGGAGTCACCTCCTACGAGCAGTACTTC. This sequence joins TRBV5-5 and TRBJ2-7; D remains ambiguous. Trimming stripped 6 bases from V and 0 bases from J, with 10 bases between. The germline CDR1 and CDR2 sequences are SGHKS and YYEKEE (reference sequence). The CDR3 covers 13 residues.

The rearrangement links TRBV4-3 to TRBJ2-4, with no clear D. V was shortened by 1 base and J by 0 bases, with 22 bases between the two germline ends. The CDR3 consists of 20 residues. CDR1 and CDR2 (germline): LGHNA, YSLEER. The CDR3 DNA follows: TGCGCCAGCAGCCAAGGCCGTTTAACAATAAAGTCGATAGCCAAAAACATTCAGTACTTC. It is translated as CASSQGRLTIKSIAKNIQYF.

This rearrangement joins TRBV5-6 to TRBJ2-7; no clear D gene. Trimming took off 0 bases at V and 2 bases at J, with 9 bases between the two ends. Germline V lookup: CDR1 SGHDT, CDR2 YYEEEE. The CDR3 has 14 residues. The CDR3 nucleotides read TGTGCCAGCAGCTTGGGCGTAGGAGCCTACGAGCAGTACTTC. It encodes CASSLGVGAYEQYF.